The 13 T cell receptor beta chains below all came from one sample that was sequenced in a study of tumor and adjacent non-tumor tissue in lung cancer. A modified ARM-PCR protocol with three rounds of nested PCR amplified TCRbeta. TCRdb re-analysed the multiplex PCR reads in MiXCR, keeping a single row per CDR3 protein. The sample shows 60,000 or so distinct CDR3 sequences, about 56% of them seen only once. This sample's RNA came from whole unsorted tissue. More than 3 cm separated this lung sample from the edge of the tumor. Sequencing was done on a sample of distant non-tumor lung tissue. The receptors come from a man between 65 and 85 years old with non-small cell lung cancer.

In regard to this clonotype: Germline and junction disagree at one end, which may indicate a read error. The chain combines TRBV4-1 with TRBJ1-5, with a tentative D call TRBD1 (6 bases). Germline V CDR1 and CDR2: MGHRA, YSYEKL. This CDR3 has 19 amino acids. The CDR3: CASNQRLRNVGTLDQPLHF. The CDR3 coding sequence is TGCGCCAGCAACCAAAGACTTAGGAACGTCGGGACATTGGATCAGCCCCTGCATTTT.

Points on this clonotype: At one end, the junction sequence differs from germline, possibly due to a read error. The V call is TRBV11-2, the J call TRBJ2-7; no clear D gene. CDR3 size: 14 residues. Germline CDR1 is SGHAT and CDR2 is FQNNGV. The CDR3 bases are TGTGCCAGCAGCCTAGATGGCCCCCCCTACGAGCAGTACTTC. The encoded protein is CASSLDGPPYEQYF.

By sample fraction, this clonotype is large (0.1 to 1%). The chain recombines TRBV6-1 with TRBJ1-5, with D hard to call. This CDR3 has 14 residues. Per germline, CDR1 MNHNS and CDR2 SASEGT. Deletions cut 5 bases from V and 1 base from J, with 9 bases between. CDR3 amino acids: CASSKSDSNQPQHF. The DNA for the CDR3 is TGTGCCAGCAGTAAATCGGACAGCAATCAGCCCCAGCATTTT.

The chain uses TRBV20-1 and TRBJ2-7; 10 nucleotides line up with TRBD2. Germline CDR1 is DFQATT and CDR2 is SNEGSKA (reference sequence). The CDR3 totals 16 residues. V dropped 1 base and J dropped 6; count of bases not matched to a gene: 12. CDR3 coding DNA: TGCAGTGCTAGAGGAGGTGAGGGACTAGCGAGAGGCGAGCAGTACTTC. Residues: CSARGGEGLARGEQYF.

This clonotype turned up a few times. This chain joins TRBV5-1 and TRBJ2-7, with TRBD1 identical over 11 bases. Germline CDR1 reads SGHRS; CDR2 reads YFSETQ. This CDR3 is built from 15 residues. Trimming cost V 4 bases and J 4 bases; bases outside gene matches: 7. The CDR3 DNA reads TGCGCCAGCAGCCCGCCGGACAGGGGGCAGTACGAGCAGTACTTC. This translates into CASSPPDRGQYEQYF.

About this clonotype itself: A read error may account for a junction end that differs from germline. The chain joins TRBV6-6 to TRBJ1-2; D might be TRBD1 (5 bases). CDR3 size: 15 residues. The germline V gene has CDR1 MNHNY and CDR2 SVGAGI (reference sequence). DNA of the CDR3: TGTGCCAGCAGAGCCACAGCGGGGACTGACTATGACTACACCTTC. Its protein is CASRATAGTDYDYTF.

With respect to this clonotype: A junction end diverges from the germline sequence, so it may reflect a read error. The genes are TRBV11-2 and TRBJ2-7, with a possible D match to TRBD1 (5 bases). Germline assignment: CDR1 SGHAT and CDR2 FQNNGV. The CDR3 is 14 residues long. The CDR3 DNA follows: TGTGCCAGTAGCTTAGGAGACAGAAACTACAAGCAGTATTTC. Translating it yields CASSLGDRNYKQYF.

The chain uses TRBV7-9 and TRBJ2-5, with a possible D match to TRBD2 (7 bases). With 0 bases removed from V and 7 bases from J, the gap between germline ends came to 12 bases. The CDR3 spans 14 residues. The germline V gene encodes CDR1 SEHNR and CDR2 FQNEAQ (reference sequence). The CDR3 region has the DNA TGTGCCAGCAGCTTAGCGCGGGGGCGGGGGACCCAGTACTTC. Translated, it gives CASSLARGRGTQYF.

This chain connects TRBV11-2 to TRBJ2-3; 8 positions match TRBD1. Germline V gene data show CDR1 as SGHAT and CDR2 as FQNNGV. CDR3 length equals 20 residues. With V trimmed by 5 bases and J by 1 base, 20 bases remained unmatched. The CDR3 loop is CASSRKGQGEDTHRTDTQYF. The CDR3 DNA sequence: TGTGCCAGCAGCCGAAAAGGACAGGGAGAAGATACTCATCGCACAGATACGCAGTATTTT.

About this clonotype itself: At one of its ends the junction is not consistent with the germline gene, which may arise from a read error. This sequence joins TRBV12-3 or TRBV12-4 and TRBJ2-2; D may be TRBD2 (5 bases). This CDR3 contains 12 residues. In DNA, the CDR3 is TGTGCCAGCTCCGGGAACACCTGGGAGTTGTTTTTT. It is translated as CASSGNTWELFF.

A remark on this clonotype: Germline is not matched at one junction end, which may reflect a read error. The chain links TRBV6-4 to TRBJ2-1, with 8 positions matching TRBD1. Germline CDR1 MRHNA, CDR2 SNTAGT. CDR3 length equals 18 residues. CDR3 nucleotide sequence: TGTGCCAGCAGTGACCCCCTCTCACGGACAGGGTTTTTAAATGAACAGTTCTTC. Amino acids: CASSDPLSRTGFLNEQFF.

This clonotype showed up just once. Mismatch with germline at one junction end may stem from a read error. The chain links TRBV12-5 to TRBJ2-3; 13 nucleotides line up with TRBD2. CDR1 is LGHNT, CDR2 FRNRAP, per germline. This CDR3 spans 18 amino acids. Here the CDR3 DNA reads TGTGCTAGGGCCCCGGGACTAGCGGGATGGGCCCGCACAGATACGCTGTATTTT. Amino acid sequence: CARAPGLAGWARTDTLYF.

In its sample, this clonotype was seen many times. V gene TRBV5-1 combines with J gene TRBJ2-6; perhaps TRBD2 as D (5 bases). Trimming left V 1 base short and J 4 bases short, with 9 bases between. CDR3 length: 15 residues. Germline V gene sequence: CDR1 SGHRS, CDR2 YFSETQ. The CDR3 DNA sequence: TGCGCCAGCAGCTTGCAAGGGAGAGGGGCCAACGTCCTGACTTTC. Residues: CASSLQGRGANVLTF. Filled out from reference TRBV5-1 and TRBJ2-6, the complete variable domain reads KAGVTQTPRYLIKTRGQQVTLSCSPISGHRSVSWYQQTPGQGLQFLFEYFSETQRNKGNFPGRFSGRQFSNSRSEMNVSTLELGDSALYLCASSLQGRGANVLTFGAGSRLTVL.